Shown below are 22 T cell receptor beta chains from a single sample sequenced in a study of Graves' ophthalmopathy and Graves' hyperthyroidism. Amplifying from RNA transcripts, the study obtained TCR beta CDR3 regions. HTBI primers were employed in first-round RT-PCR, then a second-round multiplex PCR followed. TCRdb redid the calling of the multiplex PCR reads with MiXCR, one entry per CDR3 protein. The data contain a few hundred thousand distinct CDR3 sequences, 15% to 20% of them seen just once; the ten biggest clones take up about 1.6%. Sequencing was done on a sample of peripheral blood. These receptors came from a woman under 30 with Graves' ophthalmopathy.

This clonotype was counted between two and nine times. This rearrangement joins TRBV3-1 to TRBJ2-5; 7 nucleotides agree with TRBD2. From germline, CDR1 is LGHDT and CDR2 YNNKEL (reference sequence). The V segment lost 0 bases and the J segment 10 bases; nucleotides outside the gene matches: 11. This CDR3 is built from 15 residues. The CDR3 region is CASSQDWASGYFQYF. As DNA, the CDR3 is TGTGCCAGCAGCCAAGATTGGGCTAGCGGTTATTTCCAGTACTTC.

This clonotype was seen many times. V gene TRBV12-3 or TRBV12-4 combines with J gene TRBJ2-2; TRBD2 might be the D (6 bases). V gave up 7 bases and J gave up 6 bases, with 18 bases separating them. The CDR3 extends over 15 amino acids. CDR3 coding DNA: TGTGCCAGCACCCCCGGGAGACGACGGGCCGGGGAGCTGTTTTTT. Its protein product is CASTPGRRRAGELFF.

This clonotype came up many times. This chain links TRBV11-1 with TRBJ1-2; 7 nucleotides line up with TRBD1. The CDR3 runs 17 residues. The V gene's germline CDR1 is SGHAT and CDR2 FQDESV (reference sequence). Trimming took 3 bases from V and 4 from J; bases not matched to a gene: 14. The CDR3 loop is CASSFGGQTLVSYGYTF. CDR3 DNA sequence: TGTGCCAGCAGCTTTGGGGGACAGACATTAGTGAGCTATGGCTACACCTTC.

This clonotype was picked up many times. The chain joins TRBV4-3 to TRBJ2-7, with 8 bases fitting TRBD2. The CDR3 is made up of 15 amino acids. The germline V gene has CDR1 LGHNA and CDR2 YSLEER. The V and J ends lost 0 bases and 0 bases, in that order; junction bases with no gene match: 1. CDR3 in amino acids: CASSQELAASYEQYF. CDR3 DNA sequence: TGCGCCAGCAGCCAAGAACTAGCGGCCTCCTACGAGCAGTACTTC.

In its sample, this clonotype was seen many times. The genes are TRBV7-9 and TRBJ2-3; possibly TRBD2 for D (5 bases). Deletions cut 5 bases from V and 2 bases from J, with 11 bases between. CDR3 length: 14 residues. Germline V gene lookup returns CDR1 SEHNR and CDR2 FQNEAQ (reference sequence). The CDR3 is CASSPGIYTDTQYF. CDR3 nucleotide sequence: TGTGCCAGCAGCCCCGGGATTTACACAGATACGCAGTATTTT.

This clonotype was found many times. The chain is built from TRBV12-3 or TRBV12-4 and TRBJ2-7; D possibly matches TRBD1 or TRBD2 (5 bases each). Trimming removed 5 bases from V and 3 bases from J, with 11 bases in between. The CDR3 is made up of 13 amino acids. The CDR3 DNA reads as TGTGCCAGCAGTGCCGGGGCCTACTACGAGCAGTACTTC. Protein sequence: CASSAGAYYEQYF.

This chain uses TRBV6-1 with TRBJ2-7, with TRBD2 as a possible D gene (6 bases). The V gene lost 7 bases and the J gene lost 5 bases, with 15 bases spanning the gap. There are 13 residues in the CDR3. CDR1 MNHNS and CDR2 SASEGT come from the germline V gene. The CDR3 sequence is CASTLGGGNEQYF. Here the CDR3 DNA reads TGTGCCAGCACCCTGGGTGGAGGGAACGAGCAGTACTTC.

This clonotype was seen at least ten times. This chain uses TRBV7-2 with TRBJ2-7; 12 nucleotides align to TRBD2. The CDR3 covers 16 residues. The junction had 3 bases not matched to a gene; V was cut back by 0 bases and J by 3 bases. Per the germline V gene, CDR1 is SGHTA and CDR2 is FQGNSA. CDR3 protein: CASSLALAGGHYEQYF. CDR3 DNA: TGTGCCAGCAGCTTAGCACTAGCGGGAGGTCACTACGAGCAGTACTTC.

At least ten counts were recorded for this clonotype. V is TRBV24-1 and J is TRBJ1-1; D gene uncertain. V was trimmed by 0 bases and J by 2 bases, leaving 0 bases between them. The CDR3 spans 12 residues. Germline V CDR1 and CDR2: KGHDR, SFDVKD. CDR3 amino acids: CATSDLNTEAFF. CDR3 nucleotide sequence: TGTGCCACCAGTGATTTGAACACTGAAGCTTTCTTT.

This clonotype was counted at least ten times. The chain is built from TRBV11-3 and TRBJ1-1, with 10 bases identical to TRBD1. Germline CDR1 is SGHNT and CDR2 is YENEEA. The CDR3 has 16 residues. V shed 2 bases and J 5 bases; nucleotides not matched to a gene: 8. The DNA for the CDR3 is TGTGCCAGCAGCTTACAGACAGGGGGCCTGAGTACTGAAGCTTTCTTT. Translated, it gives CASSLQTGGLSTEAFF.

This chain links TRBV28 with TRBJ1-2, with TRBD1 as a possible D gene (6 bases). The CDR3 extends over 15 amino acids. Germline CDR1 MDHEN, CDR2 SYDVKM. V lost 5 bases and J 1 base, leaving 14 bases between the germline ends. The CDR3: CASSPHDRSNYGYTF. The CDR3 DNA reads TGTGCCAGCAGTCCCCACGACAGGAGTAACTATGGCTACACCTTC.

This clonotype was observed at least ten times. The chain recombines TRBV19 with TRBJ2-7; D is uncertain. Trimming took off 6 bases at V and 1 base at J, with 13 bases between the two ends. Germline lookup yields CDR1 LNHDA and CDR2 SQIVND (reference sequence). The CDR3 has 14 residues. CDR3 nucleotides: TGTGCCAGTAGGAAGAGAGAAGAATCCTACGAGCAGTACTTC. Translation gives CASRKREESYEQYF.

This clonotype was recorded at least ten times. This chain links TRBV12-3 or TRBV12-4 with TRBJ1-1; D remains unclear. V was clipped by 5 bases and J by 1 base, with 5 bases between them. This CDR3 contains 12 residues. The CDR3 DNA sequence: TGTGCCAGCAGTCCCAAGAACACTGAAGCTTTCTTT. Its protein product is CASSPKNTEAFF.

This clonotype was detected ten times or more. The chain is built from TRBV6-1 and TRBJ2-7; D is perhaps TRBD1 (5 bases). V was cut by 6 bases and J by 0 bases, with 15 bases left in between. Germline assignment: CDR1 MNHNS and CDR2 SASEGT. This CDR3 is built from 15 residues. CDR3 DNA: TGTGCCAGCAGGGACAAGGTGGGCAGCTCCTACGAGCAGTACTTC. Residues: CASRDKVGSSYEQYF.

This sequence joins TRBV6-5 and TRBJ1-5; the D gene is possibly TRBD1 (6 bases). Germline V gene lookup returns CDR1 MNHEY and CDR2 SVGAGI. Trimming stripped 0 bases from V and 8 bases from J, with 14 bases between. This CDR3 region has 15 residues. CDR3 nucleotides: TGTGCCAGCAGTTACTCGAGTACTTACAGGGAGCCCCAGCATTTT. Amino acid sequence: CASSYSSTYREPQHF.

This clonotype was counted at least ten times. The chain links TRBV5-1 to TRBJ2-5; 11 bases map to TRBD2. Trimming cost V 5 bases and J 5 bases; bases outside gene matches: 5. This CDR3 is built from 14 residues. Per the germline V gene, CDR1 is SGHRS and CDR2 is YFSETQ. CDR3 bases: TGCGCCAGCAGGAGGACTAGCGGGCGCGAGACCCAGTACTTC. Amino acids: CASRRTSGRETQYF. Complete variable domain (other parts from reference TRBV5-1 and TRBJ2-5): KAGVTQTPRYLIKTRGQQVTLSCSPISGHRSVSWYQQTPGQGLQFLFEYFSETQRNKGNFPGRFSGRQFSNSRSEMNVSTLELGDSALYLCASRRTSGRETQYFGPGTRLLVL.

The V call is TRBV19, the J call TRBJ1-5; perhaps TRBD1 as D (6 bases). Per the germline V gene, CDR1 is LNHDA and CDR2 is SQIVND (reference sequence). This CDR3 contains 15 residues. With 8 bases removed from V and 0 bases from J, the gap between germline ends came to 14 bases. CDR3 in amino acids: CASGTWTASNQPQHF. The CDR3 DNA is TGTGCCAGTGGAACTTGGACAGCTAGCAATCAGCCCCAGCATTTT.

The table lists this clonotype with many counts. The V call is TRBV5-5, the J call TRBJ2-2, with TRBD1 matching 8 bases. The CDR3 is 16 residues long. Germline V gene lookup returns CDR1 SGHKS and CDR2 YYEKEE (reference sequence). Unmatched junction bases numbered 2, after V lost 1 base and J lost 0 bases. The CDR3 DNA follows: TGTGCCAGCAGCTTGCCACAGGGGGCGAACACCGGGGAGCTGTTTTTT. It codes for CASSLPQGANTGELFF.

The sample holds many counts of this clonotype. This chain connects TRBV19 to TRBJ2-6; D may be TRBD1 or TRBD2 (5 bases each). Germline-derived CDR1 and CDR2 are LNHDA and SQIVND (reference sequence). The length of the CDR3 is 16 residues. V was shortened by 3 bases and J by 2 bases, with 11 bases between the two germline ends. CDR3 nucleotides: TGTGCCAGTAGTATGTTCGGGGCCACTGGGGCCAACGTCCTGACTTTC. Translation: CASSMFGATGANVLTF.

This clonotype was found many times. This CDR3 reads CASSLGRSGANVLTF. Here the CDR3 DNA reads TGTGCCAGCAGTCTCGGGCGCTCTGGGGCCAACGTCCTGACTTTC. The J gene is TRBJ2-6, the V gene TRBV6-2 or TRBV6-3; D remains ambiguous. The V end lost 5 bases, the J end lost 0 bases, and 8 bases lay between the germline ends. The CDR3 contains 15 residues. CDR1 MNHEY and CDR2 SVGEGT come from the germline V gene.

The V and J genes are TRBV4-2 and TRBJ2-7; 11 bases map to TRBD2. V trimming: 2 bases; J trimming: 1 base; junction bases outside the gene matches: 4. This CDR3 comprises 16 residues. CDR1 LGHNA and CDR2 YNFKEQ come from the germline V gene. CDR3 in DNA: TGTGCCAGCAGCCAAATGCTAGCGGGGGGATCCTACGAGCAGTACTTC. It yields the protein CASSQMLAGGSYEQYF.

Many counts were recorded for this clonotype. The V gene is TRBV27, the J gene TRBJ2-5; no firm D call. There are 13 residues in the CDR3. CDR1 is MNHEY, CDR2 SMNVEV, per germline (reference sequence). V lost 5 bases to trimming and J lost 5 bases, with 12 bases between them. CDR3: CASSLRWAETQYF. The CDR3 coding sequence is TGTGCCAGCAGTCTCCGGTGGGCGGAGACCCAGTACTTC.